This TCR beta chain was retrieved from a study of T cells after yellow fever vaccination. The germline gives CDR1 SGHRS, CDR2 YFSETQ. The CDR3 length is 11 residues. Trimming cost V 7 bases and J 6 bases, with 9 bases left between them. 5'RACE template switching generated TCR cDNA, adding a universal primer site and UMIs. MiXCR, run by TCRdb on the 5' RACE reads, gives a single entry per CDR3 protein. This table holds around 250,000 distinct CDR3 sequences, about 5.2% found once. This clonotype was recorded a few times. The sequencing here drew on CD4+ T cells sorted from PBMCs, taken on the day of the yellow fever booster vaccination. The chain couples TRBV5-1 to TRBJ2-3; no clear D. The clonotype originates from a man aged 18 to 29 who received the YFV17D yellow fever vaccine. For the CDR3, the DNA is TGCGCCAGCCACAATGAGGATACGCAGTATTTT. This codes for CASHNEDTQYF.